A selection of T cell receptor beta chains follows, all from one sample in a study of cytomegalovirus exposure and HLA in healthy donors. Measured with immunoSEQ multiplex PCR; TCRdb has only the in-frame clones, and not every one. The sample lists around 150,000 clones; around 73% were seen once. Sequencing was done on a sample of PBMCs. These receptors were taken from a human donor in good health. Both conserved end residues are part of each CDR3. A D gene is named only where the DNA matches it firmly. Size values are once, few and many counts, or a class for expanded clones, and some rows have none.

d_gene: TRBD2
v_gene: TRBV5-1
j_gene: TRBJ2-5
abundance: NA
CDR3aa: CATKSGGGGQETQYF
CDR3nt: TGCGCCACCAAGTCGGGGGGAGGAGGGCAAGAGACCCAGTACTTC

d_gene: TRBD1
v_gene: TRBV5-1
j_gene: TRBJ2-1
abundance: NA
CDR3aa: CASSLGDRGWNEQFF
CDR3nt: TGCGCCAGCAGCTTGGGCGACAGGGGTTGGAATGAGCAGTTCTTC

d_gene: NA
v_gene: TRBV9
j_gene: TRBJ2-3
abundance: NA
CDR3aa: CASSVGIGADGTDTQYF
CDR3nt: TGTGCCAGCAGCGTAGGCATAGGGGCAGATGGCACAGATACGCAGTATTTT

d_gene: NA
v_gene: TRBV6-4
j_gene: TRBJ1-6
abundance: once
CDR3aa: CASSDRGRDSPLHF
CDR3nt: TGTGCCAGCAGTGACAGGGGCAGGGATTCACCCCTCCACTTT

d_gene: TRBD1
v_gene: TRBV6-1
j_gene: TRBJ1-2
abundance: few
CDR3aa: CASSAWTGGGYTF
CDR3nt: TGTGCCAGCAGTGCCTGGACAGGGGGTGGCTACACCTTC

d_gene: TRBD1
v_gene: TRBV30
j_gene: TRBJ1-2
abundance: NA
CDR3aa: CAWSVKGAGGYTF
CDR3nt: TGTGCCTGGAGTGTAAAGGGGGCTGGCGGCTACACCTTC

d_gene: NA
v_gene: TRBV9
j_gene: TRBJ2-3
abundance: NA
CDR3aa: CASSLAPGTDTQYF
CDR3nt: TGTGCCAGCAGTCTAGCGCCGGGGACAGATACGCAGTATTTT

d_gene: NA
v_gene: TRBV7-9
j_gene: TRBJ2-7
abundance: few
CDR3aa: CASSLEGQHEQYF
CDR3nt: TGTGCCAGCAGCTTAGAAGGACAGCACGAGCAGTACTTC

d_gene: NA
v_gene: TRBV7-2
j_gene: TRBJ1-1
abundance: NA
CDR3aa: CASSLVGRNTEAFF
CDR3nt: TGTGCCAGCAGCTTAGTTGGGCGGAACACTGAAGCTTTCTTT

d_gene: NA
v_gene: TRBV19
j_gene: TRBJ2-1
abundance: NA
CDR3aa: CASAPGPDNEQFF
CDR3nt: TGTGCCAGCGCTCCTGGGCCCGACAATGAGCAGTTCTTC

d_gene: TRBD2
v_gene: TRBV7-9
j_gene: TRBJ2-3
abundance: few
CDR3aa: CASSSSRERGDTQYF
CDR3nt: TGTGCCAGCAGCTCGTCGCGGGAGCGTGGAGATACGCAGTATTTT

d_gene: TRBD2
v_gene: TRBV9
j_gene: TRBJ2-5
abundance: few
CDR3aa: CASSGGPGLAGGQETQYF
CDR3nt: TGTGCCAGCAGCGGGGGCCCGGGACTAGCGGGAGGGCAGGAGACCCAGTACTTC